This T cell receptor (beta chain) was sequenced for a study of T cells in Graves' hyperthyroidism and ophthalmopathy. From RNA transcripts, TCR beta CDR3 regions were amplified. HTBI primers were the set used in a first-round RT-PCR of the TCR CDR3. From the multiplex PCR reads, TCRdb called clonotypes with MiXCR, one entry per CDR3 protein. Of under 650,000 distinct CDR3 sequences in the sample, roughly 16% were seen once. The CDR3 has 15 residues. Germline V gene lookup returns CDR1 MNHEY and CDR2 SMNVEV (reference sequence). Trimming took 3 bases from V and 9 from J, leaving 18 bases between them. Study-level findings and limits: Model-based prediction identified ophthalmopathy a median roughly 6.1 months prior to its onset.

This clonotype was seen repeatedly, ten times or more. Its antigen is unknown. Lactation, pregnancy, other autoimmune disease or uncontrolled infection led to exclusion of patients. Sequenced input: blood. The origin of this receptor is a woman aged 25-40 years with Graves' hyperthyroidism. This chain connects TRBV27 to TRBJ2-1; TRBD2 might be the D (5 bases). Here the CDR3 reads CASSFRTDRRAEQFF. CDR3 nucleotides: TGTGCCAGCAGTTTTCGGACGGACCGGCGGGCTGAGCAGTTCTTC.